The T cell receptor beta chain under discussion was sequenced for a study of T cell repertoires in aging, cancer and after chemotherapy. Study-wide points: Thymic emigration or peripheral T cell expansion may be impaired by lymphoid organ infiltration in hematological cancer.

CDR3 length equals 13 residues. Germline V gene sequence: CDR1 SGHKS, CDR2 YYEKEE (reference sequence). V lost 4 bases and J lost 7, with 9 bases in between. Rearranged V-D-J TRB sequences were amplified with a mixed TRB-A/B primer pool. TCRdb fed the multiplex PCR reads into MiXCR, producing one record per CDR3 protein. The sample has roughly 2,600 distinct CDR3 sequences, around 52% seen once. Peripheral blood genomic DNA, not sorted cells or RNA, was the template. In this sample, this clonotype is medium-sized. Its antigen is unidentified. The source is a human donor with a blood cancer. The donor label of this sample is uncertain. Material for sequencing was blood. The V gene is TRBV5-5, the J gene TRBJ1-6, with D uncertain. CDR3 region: CASSPQVNSPLHF. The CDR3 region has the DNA TGTGCCAGCAGCCCCCAGGTGAATTCACCCCTCCACTTT. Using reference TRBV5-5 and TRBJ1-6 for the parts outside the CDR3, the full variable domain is DAGVTQSPTHLIKTRGQQVTLRCSPISGHKSVSWYQQVLGQGPQFIFQYYEKEERGRGNFPDRFSARQFPNYSSELNVNALLLGDSALYLCASSPQVNSPLHFGNGTRLTVT.